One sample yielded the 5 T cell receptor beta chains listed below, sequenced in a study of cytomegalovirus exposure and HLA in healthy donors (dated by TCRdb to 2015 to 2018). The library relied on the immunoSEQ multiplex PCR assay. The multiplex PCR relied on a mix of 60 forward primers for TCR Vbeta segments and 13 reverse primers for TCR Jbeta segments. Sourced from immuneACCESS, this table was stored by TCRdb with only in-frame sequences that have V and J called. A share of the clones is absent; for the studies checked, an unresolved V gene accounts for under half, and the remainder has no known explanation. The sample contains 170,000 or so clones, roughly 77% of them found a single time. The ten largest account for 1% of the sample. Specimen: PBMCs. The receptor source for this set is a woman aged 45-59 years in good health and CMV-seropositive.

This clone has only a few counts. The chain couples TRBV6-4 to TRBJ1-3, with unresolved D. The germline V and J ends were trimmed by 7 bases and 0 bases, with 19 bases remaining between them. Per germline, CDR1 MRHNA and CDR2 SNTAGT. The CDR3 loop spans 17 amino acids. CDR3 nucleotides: TGTGCCAGCAAAGGAGCCTCCGGCACGGGCTCTGGAAACACCATATATTTT. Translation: CASKGASGTGSGNTIYF.

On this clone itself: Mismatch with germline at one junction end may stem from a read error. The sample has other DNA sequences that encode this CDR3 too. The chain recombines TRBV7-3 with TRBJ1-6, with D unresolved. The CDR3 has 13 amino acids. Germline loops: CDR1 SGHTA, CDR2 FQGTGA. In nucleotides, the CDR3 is TGCGCCAGCAGCCCGGGAGGGAATTCACCCCTCCACTTT. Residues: CASSPGGNSPLHF.

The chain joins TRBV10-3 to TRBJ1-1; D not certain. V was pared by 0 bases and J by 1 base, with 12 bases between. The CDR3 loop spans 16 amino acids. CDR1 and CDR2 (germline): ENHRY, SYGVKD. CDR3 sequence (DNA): TGTGCCATCAGTGAGTCGTTCTGGGGAGAGAACACTGAAGCTTTCTTT. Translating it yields CAISESFWGENTEAFF.

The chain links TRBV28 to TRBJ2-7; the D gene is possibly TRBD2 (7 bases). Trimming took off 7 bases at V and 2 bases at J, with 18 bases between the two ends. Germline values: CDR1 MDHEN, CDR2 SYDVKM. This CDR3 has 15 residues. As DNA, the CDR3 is TGTGCCAGCACCCTCGGCCAGGGGACTACCTACGAGCAGTACTTC. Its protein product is CASTLGQGTTYEQYF.

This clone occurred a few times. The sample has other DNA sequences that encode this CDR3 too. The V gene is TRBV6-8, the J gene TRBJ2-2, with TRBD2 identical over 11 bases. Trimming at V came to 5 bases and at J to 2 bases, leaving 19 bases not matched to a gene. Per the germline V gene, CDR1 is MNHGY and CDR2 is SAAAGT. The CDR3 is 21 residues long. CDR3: CASSGPGHHSGRGGNTGELFF. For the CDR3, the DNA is TGTGCCAGCAGTGGCCCGGGGCACCATAGCGGGAGGGGGGGAAACACCGGGGAGCTGTTTTTT.